These 21 T cell receptor beta chains share one sample of origin, sequenced in a study of early T cells in non-severe SARS-CoV-2 infection. Using its own MiXCR run on the 5' RACE reads, TCRdb lists one record per CDR3 protein. The sample contains fewer than 80,000 distinct CDR3 sequences, roughly 13% of which appear only once. Sequencing was done on a sample of whole blood. Receptor source: an adult who was a healthcare worker with PCR-confirmed SARS-CoV-2 infection or an uninfected control (not recorded which).

A few counts support this clonotype. For the CDR3, the DNA is TGTGCCAGCAGCTTAGAGGGGGGGCAGACCTACGAGCAGTACTTC. The encoded protein is CASSLEGGQTYEQYF. The chain is built from TRBV11-2 and TRBJ2-7, with D maybe TRBD2 (7 bases). There are 15 residues in the CDR3. Per the germline V gene, CDR1 is SGHAT and CDR2 is FQNNGV. Trimming shortened V by 0 bases and J by 2 bases, and 11 bases separated the two germline ends.

This clonotype was seen a few times. The rearrangement joins TRBV12-2 to TRBJ2-1; TRBD2 is the table's D call, not checked against the DNA. TRBV12-2 is listed as a pseudogene. This CDR3 comprises 19 residues. Here the CDR3 reads CASIRGGREAIFSYNEQFF. CDR3 nucleotide sequence: TGTGCAAGTATACGCGGAGGGCGGGAGGCGATTTTCTCCTACAATGAGCAGTTCTTC.

This clonotype turned up a few times. The chain employs TRBV7-8 and TRBJ2-7; unclear D gene. V was shortened by 4 bases and J by 3 bases, with 10 bases between the two germline ends. Germline values: CDR1 SGHVS, CDR2 FQNEAQ. The CDR3 is 13 residues long. This CDR3 reads CASSSYRDYEQYF. The CDR3 region has the DNA TGTGCCAGCAGCTCTTACCGAGACTACGAGCAGTACTTC.

This clonotype appeared a few times. V usage is TRBV12-3 or TRBV12-4 and J usage is TRBJ2-5, with 7 bases identical to TRBD2. The J segment lost 5 bases and the V segment lost 3 bases, leaving 3 bases of the junction unmatched. The CDR3 spans 13 residues. Here the CDR3 DNA reads TGTGCCAGCAGTTTTTGGCGGGGGGAGACCCAGTACTTC. Its translation: CASSFWRGETQYF.

This clonotype was detected a few times. V is TRBV7-3 and J is TRBJ2-1, with TRBD2 identical over 9 bases. Germline V CDR1 and CDR2: SGHTA, FQGTGA. The CDR3 is 15 amino acids. Trimming removed 2 bases from V and 7 bases from J; junction bases left unmatched: 6. CDR3 in amino acids: CASSLVSGSHNEQFF. In DNA form, the CDR3 reads TGTGCCAGCAGCTTAGTTAGCGGGAGCCATAATGAGCAGTTCTTC.

This clonotype was seen repeatedly, ten times or more. The V gene is TRBV20-1, the J gene TRBJ2-5; a possible D gene is TRBD1 (6 bases). Germline lookup yields CDR1 DFQATT and CDR2 SNEGSKA (reference sequence). Trimming left V 2 bases short and J 5 bases short, with 12 bases between. The CDR3 spans 13 residues. CDR3 coding DNA: TGCAGTGCTAGATTGGGGGCATTGGAGACCCAGTACTTC. Amino acids: CSARLGALETQYF.

This clonotype was counted only a few times. The chain employs TRBV5-1 and TRBJ2-3, with TRBD1 matching 8 bases. After removal of 0 bases from V and 2 bases from J, the junction contained 5 bases not matched to a gene. This CDR3 has 16 amino acids. The germline CDR1 and CDR2 sequences are SGHRS and YFSETQ. The chain's CDR3 is CASSLARDRFTDTQYF. The CDR3 DNA reads as TGCGCCAGCAGCTTGGCCCGGGACAGGTTCACAGATACGCAGTATTTT.

This clonotype was observed many times. CDR3 in amino acids: CATSVGQNQPQHF. The CDR3 nucleotides read TGTGCCACCAGTGTCGGGCAAAATCAGCCCCAGCATTTT. The chain links TRBV24-1 to TRBJ1-5; D is undetermined. The CDR3 runs to 13 residues. V was cut by 5 bases and J by 4 bases, with 8 bases left in between. Germline V CDR1 and CDR2: KGHDR, SFDVKD.

This clonotype was counted only a few times. CDR3 coding DNA: TGTGCCAGCAGCTTTTATTTACAGGAGGCCTCCTACGAGCAGTACTTC. This gives the protein CASSFYLQEASYEQYF. J is TRBJ2-7 and V is TRBV7-8; tentatively, D is TRBD1 or TRBD2 (5 bases each). There are 16 residues in the CDR3. V lost 3 bases and J lost 0, with 15 bases in between. Looked up from germline, CDR1 is SGHVS and CDR2 is FQNEAQ.

The rearrangement uses TRBV21-1 and TRBJ2-1; TRBD1, the table's D call, was not compared with the DNA. TRBV21-1 is classified as a pseudogene. There are 17 residues in the CDR3. CDR3 DNA sequence: TGTGCCAGCCGTTTGGACAGTGAATCCTATTTGTACAATGAGCAGTTCTTC. Translation: CASRLDSESYLYNEQFF.

The rearrangement joins TRBV7-3 to TRBJ1-2, with TRBD1 matching over 7 bases. With 5 bases clipped from V and 2 bases from J, the junction kept 5 bases outside the gene matches. Per the germline V gene, CDR1 is SGHTA and CDR2 is FQGTGA. This CDR3 region has 14 residues. DNA of the CDR3: TGTGCCAGCAGCCCCCAGGGGGGGAACTATGGCTACACCTTC. This sequence encodes CASSPQGGNYGYTF.

In its sample, this clonotype was seen many times. This chain joins TRBV6-6 and TRBJ2-1; TRBD1 aligns across 7 bases. CDR3 length: 13 amino acids. CDR1 is MNHNY and CDR2 is SVGAGI in the germline V gene (reference sequence). With V trimmed by 5 bases and J by 3 bases, 1 base remained unmatched. The CDR3 spells CASSRDSYNEQFF. The CDR3 coding sequence is TGTGCCAGCAGTCGGGACAGCTACAATGAGCAGTTCTTC.

Many counts were recorded for this clonotype. The rearrangement links TRBV7-9 to TRBJ2-5; D gene ambiguous. The CDR3 covers 14 residues. Germline CDR1 SEHNR, CDR2 FQNEAQ (reference sequence). The V end was cut by 2 bases, the J end by 2 bases, with 9 bases between. The CDR3 here is CASSLRWQQETQYF. DNA of the CDR3: TGTGCCAGCAGCTTAAGGTGGCAACAAGAGACCCAGTACTTC.

This clonotype was observed many times. The chain couples TRBV7-9 to TRBJ2-1; weak D call: TRBD2 (5 bases). Trimming shortened V by 7 bases and J by 6 bases, and 13 bases separated the two germline ends. This CDR3 is built from 13 residues. CDR1 and CDR2 from the germline V gene are SEHNR and FQNEAQ (reference sequence). This CDR3 is CASIARSGNEQFF. CDR3 bases: TGTGCCAGCATCGCACGGAGCGGCAATGAGCAGTTCTTC.

In this sample, this clonotype turned up many times. This chain joins TRBV19 and TRBJ1-5, with D maybe TRBD1 (6 bases). With 4 bases removed from V and 2 bases from J, the gap between germline ends came to 15 bases. The germline V gene encodes CDR1 LNHDA and CDR2 SQIVND (reference sequence). The CDR3 contains 16 residues. The CDR3 DNA sequence: TGTGCCAGTAGTAATTATTTGGCAGGGGGCAATCAGCCCCAGCATTTT. This codes for CASSNYLAGGNQPQHF.

This clonotype has more than one count but fewer than ten. The chain combines TRBV30 with TRBJ1-5; no definite D call. Germline CDR1 and CDR2: GTSNPN and SVGIG (reference sequence). The CDR3 runs 15 residues. The germline V and J ends were trimmed by 3 bases and 1 base, with 13 bases remaining between them. This chain's CDR3 is CAWRDGPRSNQPQHF. The CDR3, as DNA: TGTGCCTGGAGGGACGGACCAAGAAGCAATCAGCCCCAGCATTTT.

The table lists this clonotype with many counts. The rearrangement links TRBV20-1 to TRBJ1-6, with unresolved D. The germline V gene encodes CDR1 DFQATT and CDR2 SNEGSKA (reference sequence). The V end lost 0 bases, the J end lost 7 bases, and 13 bases lay between the germline ends. The CDR3 is 15 amino acids. CDR3 region: CSAREHKGGNSPLHF. CDR3 DNA sequence: TGCAGTGCTAGAGAGCATAAGGGAGGGAATTCACCCCTCCACTTT.

This clonotype was seen at least ten times. This chain joins TRBV11-2 and TRBJ2-7; TRBD2 matches 10 bases. The CDR3 loop spans 14 amino acids. Germline V CDR1 and CDR2: SGHAT, FQNNGV. V gave up 5 bases and J gave up 5 bases; unmatched junction bases: 6. The CDR3 sequence: CASSHSGRADEQYF. CDR3 nucleotide sequence: TGTGCCAGCAGCCACAGCGGGAGGGCCGACGAGCAGTACTTC.

V gene TRBV6-5 combines with J gene TRBJ2-1; D is uncertain. V lost 5 bases and J lost 9, with 17 bases in between. The CDR3 has 14 residues. Per the germline V gene, CDR1 is MNHEY and CDR2 is SVGAGI. CDR3 region: CASSTSRSHTEQFF. The CDR3 DNA sequence: TGTGCCAGCAGTACCAGCCGTTCCCACACTGAGCAGTTCTTC.

At least ten counts were recorded for this clonotype. The chain joins TRBV20-1 to TRBJ2-1, with unresolved D. Germline-derived CDR1 and CDR2 are DFQATT and SNEGSKA (reference sequence). CDR3 length equals 12 residues. Between the trimmed V and J ends, which lost 2 bases and 10 bases, there was a span of 12 bases. CDR3 region: CSARSPLHEQFF. CDR3 nucleotides: TGCAGTGCTAGAAGCCCCCTCCACGAGCAGTTCTTC.

The table lists this clonotype with many counts. The gene calls are TRBV20-1 and TRBJ1-1; TRBD1 might be the D (5 bases). The length of the CDR3 is 14 residues. Trimming took off 3 bases at V and 3 bases at J, with 14 bases between the two ends. From germline, CDR1 is DFQATT and CDR2 SNEGSKA (reference sequence). CDR3 amino acids: CSASPPVGDTEAFF. The CDR3, as DNA: TGCAGTGCTAGCCCCCCTGTGGGGGACACTGAAGCTTTCTTT.